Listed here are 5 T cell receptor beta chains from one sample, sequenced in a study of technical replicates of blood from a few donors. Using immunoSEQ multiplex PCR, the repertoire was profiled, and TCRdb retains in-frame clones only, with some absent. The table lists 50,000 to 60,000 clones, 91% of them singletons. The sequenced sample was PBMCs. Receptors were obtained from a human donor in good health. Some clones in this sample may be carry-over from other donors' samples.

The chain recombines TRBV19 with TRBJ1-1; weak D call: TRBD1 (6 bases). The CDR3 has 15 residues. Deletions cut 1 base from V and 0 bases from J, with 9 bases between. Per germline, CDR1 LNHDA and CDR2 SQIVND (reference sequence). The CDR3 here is CASSIAGTMNTEAFF. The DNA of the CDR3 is TGTGCCAGTAGTATAGCCGGGACAATGAACACTGAAGCTTTCTTT.

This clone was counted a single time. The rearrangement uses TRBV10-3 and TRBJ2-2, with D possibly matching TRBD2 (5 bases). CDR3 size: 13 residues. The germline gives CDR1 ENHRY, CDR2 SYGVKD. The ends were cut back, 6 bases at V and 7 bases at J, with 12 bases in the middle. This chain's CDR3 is CAIRDSTDGELFF. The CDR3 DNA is TGTGCCATCAGGGACTCGACGGACGGGGAGCTGTTTTTT.

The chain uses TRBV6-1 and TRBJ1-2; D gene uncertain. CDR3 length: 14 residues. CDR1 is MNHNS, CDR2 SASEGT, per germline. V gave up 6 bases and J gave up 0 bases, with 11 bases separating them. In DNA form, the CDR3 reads TGTGCCAGCAGACTTTCGGTAGCTAACTATGGCTACACCTTC. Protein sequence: CASRLSVANYGYTF.

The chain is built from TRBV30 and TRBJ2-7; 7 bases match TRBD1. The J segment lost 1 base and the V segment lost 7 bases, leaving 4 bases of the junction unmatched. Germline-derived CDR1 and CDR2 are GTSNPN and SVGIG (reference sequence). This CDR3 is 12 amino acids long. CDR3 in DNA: TGTGCCTCAAGGGGGCGGTCCTACGAGCAGTACTTC. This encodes CASRGRSYEQYF.

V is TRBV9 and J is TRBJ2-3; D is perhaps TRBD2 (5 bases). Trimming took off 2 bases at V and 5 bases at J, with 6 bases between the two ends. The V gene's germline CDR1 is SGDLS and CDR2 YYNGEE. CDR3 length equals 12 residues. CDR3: CASSVEGDTQYF. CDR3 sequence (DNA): TGTGCCAGCAGCGTCGAGGGAGATACGCAGTATTTT.